The 20 T cell receptor beta chains reported below all come from one sample, sequenced in a study of blood T cells in healthy people across ages (dated by TCRdb to between 2015 and 2017). Receptor libraries were prepared by 5' RACE. The second PCR ran for roughly 6 to 11 cycles and used a J-beta primer mix along with a sample-barcoded 5' primer. Starting from the raw public reads, TCRdb applied fastp trimming at Q25, assembled clones with MiXCR and retained in-frame beta chains. Merged by CDR3 protein, the rows form single entries marked with the most common genes and DNA. The table for this sample lists 1.5 million to 2 million distinct CDR3 sequences; about 39% of them were counted only once. The ten largest account for roughly 23% of the sample. The sequencing input was blood. Receptors were obtained from a human donor in good health.

As for this clonotype: A junction boundary mismatches the germline segment, possibly from a read error. The J gene is TRBJ1-1, the V gene TRBV11-2; no clear D gene. CDR1 is SGHAT and CDR2 is FQNNGV in the germline V gene. The CDR3 length is 15 residues. The CDR3 reads CAGSSMREMGTEAFF. The CDR3, as DNA: TGTGCCGGCAGCTCCATGCGGGAAATGGGCACTGAAGCTTTCTTT.

This clonotype was detected only a few times. The chain carries TRBV4-1 and TRBJ2-4; TRBD2 agrees at 7 bases. The CDR3 totals 17 residues. Germline CDR1 and CDR2: MGHRA and YSYEKL. Trimming took 3 bases from V and 1 from J; bases not matched to a gene: 9. The CDR3 here is CASSHLGGVLAKNIQYF. The CDR3 DNA is TGCGCCAGCAGCCACTTGGGAGGGGTTTTGGCCAAAAACATTCAGTACTTC.

This sequence joins TRBV5-1 and TRBJ2-1, with a tentative D call TRBD1 (6 bases). Germline CDR1 and CDR2: SGHRS and YFSETQ. V lost 4 bases and J lost 12, with 17 bases in between. The CDR3 has 13 residues. CDR3 residues: CASSQLGQNRQFF. DNA for the CDR3: TGCGCCAGCAGCCAACTCGGACAGAACCGGCAGTTCTTC.

V gene TRBV10-3 combines with J gene TRBJ2-3, with D perhaps given as TRBD1 or TRBD2 (5 bases each). Trimming pared 7 bases from V and 1 base from J, leaving 12 bases between. Germline V gene data show CDR1 as ENHRY and CDR2 as SYGVKD. The CDR3 covers 14 residues. The DNA of the CDR3 is TGTGCCATCAAACGGGGCGAAGGCACAGATACGCAGTATTTT. Amino acid sequence: CAIKRGEGTDTQYF.

As for this clonotype: A junction end diverges from the germline sequence, so it may reflect a read error. The chain uses TRBV10-3 and TRBJ1-5; D not certain. The CDR3 totals 15 residues. The germline CDR1 and CDR2 sequences are ENHRY and SYGVKD. The CDR3 nucleotides are TGCGCCATCAGTGAGTCGACGGTCAGCGATCAGCCCCAGCATTTT. It encodes CAISESTVSDQPQHF.

The chain carries TRBV4-3 and TRBJ2-5, with D possibly matching TRBD1 (5 bases). The last part of the DNA fits TRBJ2-7 better; the J call may be wrong. Germline CDR1 LGHNA, CDR2 YSLEER. There are 15 residues in the CDR3. CDR3 residues: CASSQVVARVYEQYF. The CDR3, as DNA: TGCGCCAGCAGCCAAGTCGTGGCCAGGGTATACGAGCAGTACTTC.

This clonotype was counted only a few times. The V and J genes are TRBV7-9 and TRBJ2-1; D is ambiguous. This CDR3 is 13 amino acids long. V dropped 2 bases and J dropped 13 bases, with 15 bases sitting between them. The germline gives CDR1 SEHNR, CDR2 FQNEAQ (reference sequence). CDR3 region: CASSLIRQETQFF. The CDR3 DNA follows: TGTGCCAGCAGCTTAATTCGCCAAGAGACCCAGTTCTTC.

This clonotype was recorded a few times. V is TRBV14 and J is TRBJ1-2; perhaps TRBD1 as D (6 bases). CDR1 SGHDN and CDR2 FVKESK come from the germline V gene. The V end was cut by 4 bases, the J end by 8 bases, with 14 bases between. The CDR3 runs 13 residues. This CDR3 is CASSPNRVAGYTF. The CDR3 coding sequence is TGTGCCAGCAGCCCGAACAGGGTAGCCGGCTACACCTTC.

The genes are TRBV10-3 and TRBJ2-5; 8 bases are a match to TRBD1. The J call may be incorrect, as the DNA end agrees better with TRBJ2-7. In germline, CDR1 is ENHRY, CDR2 SYGVKD. CDR3 length: 14 residues. CDR3 sequence (DNA): TGTGCCATCAGGAATCAGGGGGCCCCCTACGAGCAGTACTTC. It encodes CAIRNQGAPYEQYF.

This CDR3 is CASSDPGSDTEAFF. The CDR3 bases are TGTGCCAGCAGTGATCCGGGGAGTGACACTGAAGCTTTCTTT. The chain combines TRBV6-1 with TRBJ1-1; no reliable D call. This CDR3 has 14 amino acids. Trimming stripped 3 bases from V and 3 bases from J, with 11 bases between. The V gene's germline CDR1 is MNHNS and CDR2 SASEGT.

This clonotype was picked up a small number of times. The genes are TRBV20-1 and TRBJ2-5, with D possibly being TRBD2 (7 bases). V was trimmed by 0 bases and J by 4 bases, leaving 18 bases between them. This CDR3 is built from 16 residues. CDR1 is DFQATT, CDR2 SNEGSKA, per germline (reference sequence). This CDR3 is CSARDTGGTPGETQYF. CDR3 nucleotide sequence: TGCAGTGCTAGAGATACCGGGGGGACACCAGGAGAGACCCAGTACTTC.

This clonotype has a single count. The chain recombines TRBV4-3 with TRBJ2-5, with D uncertain. Trimming removed 2 bases from V and 1 base from J, with 11 bases in between. The CDR3 has 15 amino acids. Germline assignment: CDR1 LGHNA and CDR2 YSLEER. This CDR3 reads CASSQSPPSQETQYF. The CDR3 DNA follows: TGCGCCAGCAGCCAAAGCCCCCCTTCCCAAGAGACCCAGTACTTC.

The chain recombines TRBV4-1 with TRBJ2-3; D might be TRBD1 (6 bases). The V end lost 2 bases, the J end lost 0 bases, and 12 bases lay between the germline ends. This CDR3 is built from 16 residues. Germline assignment: CDR1 MGHRA and CDR2 YSYEKL. CDR3 coding DNA: TGCGCCAGCAGCCAACCACAGGGAATCAGCACAGATACGCAGTATTTT. It yields the protein CASSQPQGISTDTQYF.

The DNA of the CDR3 is TGCGCCAGCAGCTGGAAATTACCGGGGCACTCCTACGAGCAGTACTTC. Amino acids: CASSWKLPGHSYEQYF. The chain joins TRBV5-1 to TRBJ2-7, with D possibly called TRBD1 or TRBD2 (5 bases each). Germline-derived CDR1 and CDR2 are SGHRS and YFSETQ. The CDR3 has 16 residues. Trimming shortened V by 3 bases and J by 0 bases, and 16 bases separated the two germline ends.

This clonotype occurred a few times. The rearrangement uses TRBV6-2 or TRBV6-3 and TRBJ1-4; D uncertain. Germline V gives CDR1 MNHEY, CDR2 SVGEGT. The CDR3 is 11 residues long. The germline V and J ends were trimmed by 2 bases and 12 bases, with 7 bases remaining between them. The DNA for the CDR3 is TGTGCCAGCAGTTACGAGCAAGAACTGTTTTTT. Encoded protein: CASSYEQELFF.

This clonotype was counted a few times. One end of the junction fails to match germline, which may point to a read error. This chain's CDR3 is CASSSPPGQGVMNTEAFF. For the CDR3, the DNA is TGTGCCAGCAGCTCACCACCGGGACAGGGGGTCATGAACACCGAAGCTTTCTTT. The chain recombines TRBV7-9 with TRBJ1-1; 11 nucleotides line up with TRBD1. Germline-derived CDR1 and CDR2 are SEHNR and FQNEAQ (reference sequence). The CDR3 is made up of 18 amino acids.

The chain links TRBV10-3 to TRBJ2-7, with 7 bases matching TRBD1. Germline CDR1 is ENHRY and CDR2 is SYGVKD. The V gene end was trimmed by 8 bases and the J gene end by 0 bases; junction bases not matched to a gene: 7. CDR3 length: 14 amino acids. The CDR3: CAIAVRDSSYEQYF. The CDR3 bases are TGTGCCATCGCGGTCCGGGACAGCTCCTACGAGCAGTACTTC.

The rearrangement joins TRBV20-1 to TRBJ2-1, with TRBD2 identical over 13 bases. V trimming: 8 bases; J trimming: 14 bases; junction bases outside the gene matches: 9. The CDR3 covers 12 residues. From germline, CDR1 is DFQATT and CDR2 SNEGSKA (reference sequence). The CDR3 region has the DNA TGCAGTTCCCCGGGACTAGCGGGGTTCAAGTTCTTC. This sequence encodes CSSPGLAGFKFF.

This chain joins TRBV2 and TRBJ2-7; tentatively, D is TRBD1 (6 bases). Germline CDR1 SNHLY, CDR2 FYNNEI. The CDR3 is 14 residues long. V was shortened by 6 bases and J by 0 bases, with 12 bases between the two germline ends. Here the CDR3 reads CASSGQTTSYEQYF. The CDR3 DNA reads TGTGCCAGCAGCGGACAGACCACCTCCTACGAGCAGTACTTC.

Notes on this clonotype: At one boundary the junction diverges from the germline segment, which might be a read error. This chain connects TRBV7-2 to TRBJ2-7, with a tentative D call TRBD2 (6 bases). This CDR3 contains 13 residues. Germline V gene lookup returns CDR1 SGHTA and CDR2 FQGNSA. CDR3 bases: TGTGCCAACAGCCCACCGACGGGGGAGCGGCAGTACTTC. As protein: CANSPPTGERQYF.